A selection of T cell receptor beta chains follows, all from one sample in a study of persistence of HIV-infected CD4 T cells. Their antigens remain unidentified. Profiled with immunoSEQ multiplex PCR; TCRdb holds only in-frame clones, not every one. This sample has some 30,000 clones, with roughly 80% found just once. The sample in question was CD4+ T cells sorted from PBMCs after roughly 18-hour stimulation, obtained from a patient who received antiretroviral therapy. Receptors were obtained from an adult woman with HIV who was CMV-seropositive. Both conserved end residues are part of each CDR3. A D gene is named only where the DNA matches it firmly. Only some rows state a clone size, as once, few, many or a class for expanded clones.

>TRBV5-1|.|TRBJ1-1|.
CASSYYRDSTEAFF
TGCGCCAGCAGCTACTACAGGGATAGCACTGAAGCTTTCTTT
>TRBV3-1/TRBV3-2|.|TRBJ1-1|.
CASSQVGALAFF
TGTGCCAGCAGCCAAGTTGGGGCTTTGGCTTTCTTT
>TRBV3-1/TRBV3-2|.|TRBJ2-5|.
CASSSSASETQYF
TGTGCCAGCAGCTCCTCGGCGTCGGAGACCCAGTACTTC
>TRBV6-4|.|TRBJ2-2|.
CASRGGNTGELFF
TGTGCCAGCAGAGGGGGGAACACCGGGGAGCTGTTTTTT
>TRBV21-1|.|TRBJ2-3|.
CASSKERDRDPSTDTQYF
TGTGCCAGCAGCAAAGAAAGGGACAGGGATCCTAGCACAGATACGCAGTATTTT
>TRBV9|.|TRBJ1-1|.
CASSPIVGGKNTEAFF
TGTGCCAGCAGCCCCATCGTAGGGGGTAAGAACACTGAAGCTTTCTTT
>TRBV5-1|.|TRBJ1-1|.
CASSPDLSTEAFF
TGCGCCAGCAGCCCTGATTTGAGCACTGAAGCTTTCTTT
>TRBV12-5|few|TRBJ1-1|.
CASGAATVMNTEAFF
TGTGCTAGTGGTGCTGCGACAGTCATGAACACTGAAGCTTTCTTT
>TRBV5-4|.|TRBJ2-4|TRBD2
CASSFGGTLAKNIQYF
TGTGCCAGCAGCTTCGGGGGGACCCTAGCCAAAAACATTCAGTACTTC
>TRBV28|few|TRBJ1-1|TRBD1
CASSLTGGWTEAFF
TGTGCCAGCAGTTTGACAGGGGGTTGGACTGAAGCTTTCTTT
>TRBV5-5|.|TRBJ1-1|.
CASSLIAGVDTEAFF
TGTGCCAGCAGCTTGATCGCAGGGGTCGACACTGAAGCTTTCTTT
>TRBV30|.|TRBJ1-3|TRBD1
CAWSPYSDRGENTIYF
TGTGCCTGGAGTCCATACTCCGACAGGGGAGAGAACACCATATATTTT
>TRBV7-3|.|TRBJ1-4|TRBD1
CASSLQGQANEKLFF
TGTGCCAGCAGCTTACAGGGACAGGCTAATGAAAAACTGTTTTTT
>TRBV7-8|.|TRBJ1-2|TRBD1
CASSLRRGGDWGYTF
TGTGCCAGCAGCTTAAGGAGAGGGGGCGATTGGGGCTACACCTTC
>TRBV7-6|.|TRBJ2-1|.
CASSLGISYNEQFF
TGTGCCAGCAGTCTTGGGATTTCCTACAATGAGCAGTTCTTC
>TRBV9|.|TRBJ1-3|TRBD1
CASSVGQGLKGNTIYF
TGTGCCAGCAGCGTTGGACAGGGTCTAAAAGGAAACACCATATATTTT
>TRBV7-6|.|TRBJ2-7|.
CASSPNSYEQYF
TGTGCCAGCAGCCCCAACTCCTACGAGCAGTACTTC
>TRBV9|once|TRBJ2-2|.
CASSYSAGELFF
TGTGCCAGCAGTTATTCGGCCGGGGAGCTGTTTTTT
>TRBV9|.|TRBJ1-2|TRBD1
CASSPRQGVGYGYTF
TGTGCCAGCAGCCCTCGACAGGGGGTAGGCTATGGCTACACCTTC
>TRBV29-1|medium-sized|TRBJ1-1|.
CSVREDMNTEAFF
TGCAGCGTTCGAGAGGATATGAACACTGAAGCTTTCTTT
>TRBV2|.|TRBJ1-1|.
CASIPDTGTPEAFF
TGTGCCAGCATTCCTGACACGGGAACACCTGAAGCTTTCTTT
>TRBV2|.|TRBJ2-3|.
CASSGRLTDTQYF
TGTGCCAGCAGTGGCAGACTCACAGATACGCAGTATTTT
>TRBV5-1|.|TRBJ1-1|TRBD1
CASSLGQGLGGTEAFF
TGCGCCAGCAGCTTGGGACAGGGGCTCGGGGGCACTGAAGCTTTCTTT
>TRBV10-1|.|TRBJ1-1|.
CASRDSQNTEAFF
TGCGCCAGCAGGGACAGCCAGAACACTGAAGCTTTCTTT
>TRBV3-1/TRBV3-2|.|TRBJ1-2|TRBD1
CASSQGQGSLGGGYTF
TGTGCCAGCAGCCAGGGACAGGGGTCTTTAGGGGGCGGCTACACCTTC
>TRBV10-3|.|TRBJ2-3|.
CAISLSGREDTQYF
TGTGCCATCAGTCTTAGCGGAAGGGAAGATACGCAGTATTTT
>TRBV7-8|few|TRBJ1-3|TRBD1
CASSLGQVLSPSGNTIYF
TGTGCCAGCAGCCTCGGACAGGTCCTCTCCCCCTCTGGAAACACCATATATTTT
>TRBV5-1|.|TRBJ1-2|TRBD1
CASSLGAGQGNGYTF
TGCGCCAGCAGCTTGGGGGCAGGACAGGGTAATGGCTACACCTTC
>TRBV2|few|TRBJ1-5|.
CASSDNRVGDQPQHF
TGTGCCAGCAGTGATAACAGGGTGGGGGATCAGCCCCAGCATTTT
>TRBV3-1/TRBV3-2|once|TRBJ1-1|TRBD1
CASSQVLTGSTEAFF
TGTGCCAGCAGCCAAGTCCTGACAGGGAGTACTGAAGCTTTCTTT
>TRBV6-2/TRBV6-3|.|TRBJ1-5|.
CASSYGPGYQPQHF
TGTGCCAGCAGTTACGGGCCAGGGTATCAGCCCCAGCATTTT
>TRBV5-1|.|TRBJ1-2|.
CASSLGSLTIFYGYTF
TGCGCCAGCAGCTTGGGCAGCCTTACCATCTTTTATGGCTACACCTTC
>TRBV27|.|TRBJ1-6|.
CASSWGWNNSPLHF
TGTGCCAGCAGTTGGGGTTGGAATAATTCACCCCTCCACTTT
>TRBV4-1|.|TRBJ1-6|.
CASSHVWSSYNSPLHF
TGCGCCAGCAGCCATGTGTGGAGCTCCTATAATTCACCCCTCCACTTT
>TRBV2|.|TRBJ2-2|.
CASKRAEGSTGELFF
TGTGCCAGCAAGAGGGCGGAGGGGAGCACCGGGGAGCTGTTTTTT
>TRBV27|few|TRBJ1-6|.
CASSQATNSYNSPLHF
TGTGCCAGCAGTCAGGCCACGAACTCCTATAATTCACCCCTCCACTTT
>TRBV5-4|.|TRBJ2-3|TRBD2
CASSLATQAGGKDTQYF
TGTGCCAGCAGCCTAGCGACTCAAGCGGGGGGGAAAGATACGCAGTATTTT
>TRBV3-1/TRBV3-2|once|TRBJ1-1|TRBD1
CASSPIIGQGVGTEAFF
TGTGCCAGCAGCCCCATCATTGGGCAGGGGGTAGGGACTGAAGCTTTCTTT
>TRBV5-5|once|TRBJ1-1|TRBD1
CASSTTGERTEAFF
TGTGCCAGCAGCACGACAGGGGAAAGGACTGAAGCTTTCTTT
>TRBV14|once|TRBJ2-5|.
CASSQDLGAIVGTQYF
TGTGCCAGCAGCCAAGATTTAGGGGCAATTGTCGGGACCCAGTACTTC
>TRBV5-5|.|TRBJ2-3|.
CASHTRSAATSTDTQYF
TGTGCCAGCCATACCCGGTCGGCAGCTACTAGCACAGATACGCAGTATTTT
>TRBV6-5|.|TRBJ2-3|.
CASRRQGTDTQYF
TGTGCCAGCAGGAGACAGGGCACAGATACGCAGTATTTT
>TRBV21-1|.|TRBJ2-7|.
CASSKGAGAAYEQYF
TGTGCCAGCAGCAAAGGGGCGGGAGCCGCCTACGAGCAGTACTTC
>TRBV12-3/TRBV12-4|.|TRBJ1-2|.
CASSFRRSYGYTF
TGTGCCAGCAGTTTCCGCCGATCCTATGGCTACACCTTC
>TRBV5-1|.|TRBJ1-2|TRBD1
CASSLEWTGPNYGYTF
TGCGCCAGCAGCTTGGAGTGGACAGGACCTAACTATGGCTACACCTTC
>TRBV7-8|once|TRBJ2-1|TRBD1
CASSPTGGQGTDEQFF
TGTGCCAGCAGCCCTACGGGGGGACAGGGTACTGATGAGCAGTTCTTC
>TRBV3-1/TRBV3-2|.|TRBJ2-2|.
CASSQDWVADNTGELFF
TGTGCCAGCAGCCAAGATTGGGTAGCGGACAACACCGGGGAGCTGTTTTTT
>TRBV3-1/TRBV3-2|.|TRBJ2-1|TRBD2
CASRGTGLNNEQFF
TGTGCCAGCCGAGGAACGGGACTAAACAATGAGCAGTTCTTC
>TRBV7-3|.|TRBJ2-1|.
CASSAYRGAGNEQFF
TGTGCCAGCAGCGCCTACAGGGGCGCGGGGAATGAGCAGTTCTTC
>TRBV2|.|TRBJ2-3|.
CASSEGISGTDTQYF
TGTGCCAGCAGTGAGGGGATATCTGGCACAGATACGCAGTATTTT
>TRBV27|.|TRBJ1-2|TRBD1
CASKRGQGPYGYTF
TGTGCCAGCAAAAGAGGACAGGGTCCTTATGGCTACACCTTC
>TRBV3-1/TRBV3-2|.|TRBJ1-1|.
CASSPRDTRPKAFF
TGTGCCAGCAGCCCCCGGGACACCAGACCTAAAGCTTTCTTT
>TRBV2|.|TRBJ1-3|TRBD1
CASSVSPGQRGNTIYF
TGTGCCAGCAGTGTATCACCGGGACAGCGTGGAAACACCATATATTTT
>TRBV28|.|TRBJ1-2|.
CASSLFRTDGYTF
TGTGCCAGCAGTTTATTCCGGACGGATGGCTACACCTTC
>TRBV6-5|.|TRBJ1-5|.
CASRIDAGNQPQHF
TGTGCCAGCAGGATAGACGCAGGCAATCAGCCCCAGCATTTT
>TRBV19|.|TRBJ2-1|.
CASSPWTVNEQFF
TGTGCCAGTAGTCCGTGGACTGTTAATGAGCAGTTCTTC